This T cell receptor (beta chain) was profiled in a study of OX40 agonist ivuxolimab in advanced cancers. Study in general: The dose of intravenous ivuxolimab that patients received every 2 weeks ranged from 0.01 to 10 mg/kg. The study's findings and limits: Some nonresponders likewise displayed low normalized T-cell clonal expansion.

Autoimmune disease history or systemic immunosuppression led to patients being barred. Regarding this clone: Its specificity is unknown.

V was trimmed by 4 bases and J by 6 bases, leaving 16 bases between them. The CDR3 length is 15 residues. CDR1 and CDR2 from the germline V gene are SGHDT and YYEEEE. Method: immunoSEQ multiplex PCR; TCRdb's copy keeps in-frame clones and lacks some. The sample records 55,000 to 85,000 clones, roughly 89% being singletons. This sequence was found in an adult with an advanced solid tumor such as melanoma, head and neck, liver or kidney cancer. The gene calls are TRBV5-6 and TRBJ2-2, with no clear D. This material consisted of CD4+ or CD8+ T cells sorted from blood, taken in a trial of the OX40 agonist ivuxolimab. The CDR3 sequence is CASSDRISIPGELFF. CDR3 DNA sequence: TGTGCCAGCAGCGACCGGATTTCAATCCCCGGGGAGCTGTTTTTT.